These 27 T cell receptor beta chains were sequenced from one sample in a study of technical replicates of blood from several donors. Method: immunoSEQ multiplex PCR; TCRdb's copy keeps in-frame clones and lacks some. Here the sample spans about 100,000 clones, over 95% being singletons. The sequencing sample was made of T cells isolated from PBMCs. These receptors all come from a human donor in good health.

The chain is built from TRBV5-5 and TRBJ2-1; 12 bases map to TRBD1. The germline gives CDR1 SGHKS, CDR2 YYEKEE (reference sequence). The CDR3 length is 18 residues. The ends lost 4 bases at V and 6 bases at J; junction bases unmatched: 14. CDR3 sequence (DNA): TGTGCCAGCAGCCCATTCGCTACGGGACAGGGGGCCCTCAATGAGCAGTTCTTC. This codes for CASSPFATGQGALNEQFF.

This chain connects TRBV7-9 to TRBJ1-2; D is perhaps TRBD1 (6 bases). The CDR3 has 18 amino acids. Germline CDR1 is SEHNR and CDR2 is FQNEAQ (reference sequence). V shed 0 bases and J shed 8 bases, with 25 bases lying between them. The CDR3 DNA reads TGTGCCAGCAGCTTAGCCAGACAATTAGACCCAGGGGCCGACGGCTACACCTTC. Its protein is CASSLARQLDPGADGYTF.

This sequence joins TRBV9 and TRBJ1-1, with 10 bases aligning to TRBD1. CDR1 and CDR2 (germline): SGDLS, YYNGEE. The CDR3 is made up of 13 amino acids. The ends lost 8 bases at V and 5 bases at J; junction bases unmatched: 6. CDR3 protein: CASQRTGGTEAFF. CDR3 coding DNA: TGTGCCAGTCAGAGGACAGGGGGGACTGAAGCTTTCTTT. The whole variable domain, remainder taken from reference TRBV9 and TRBJ1-1, is DSGVTQTPKHLITATGQRVTLRCSPRSGDLSVYWYQQSLDQGLQFLIQYYNGEERAKGNILERFSAQQFPDLHSELNLSSLELGDSALYFCASQRTGGTEAFFGQGTRLTVV.

The chain employs TRBV7-9 and TRBJ2-5; tentatively, D is TRBD1 (7 bases). CDR3 length: 15 amino acids. The V gene's germline CDR1 is SEHNR and CDR2 FQNEAQ (reference sequence). Trimming took off 5 bases at V and 5 bases at J, with 18 bases between the two ends. CDR3 nucleotides: TGTGCCAGCAGCCAAAACCAGGGGGGTGTGGAGACCCAGTACTTC. As protein: CASSQNQGGVETQYF.

The chain has TRBV27 and TRBJ2-1, with TRBD1 matching 8 bases. In germline, CDR1 is MNHEY, CDR2 SMNVEV (reference sequence). With V trimmed by 5 bases and J by 1 base, 10 bases remained unmatched. CDR3 length: 17 residues. The CDR3 DNA sequence: TGTGCCAGCAGTCGACGGACAGGGAGTAGATCCTACAATGAGCAGTTCTTC. It is translated as CASSRRTGSRSYNEQFF.

The rearrangement links TRBV5-5 to TRBJ2-5, with a tentative D call TRBD2 (6 bases). Germline V CDR1 and CDR2: SGHKS, YYEKEE (reference sequence). V was shortened by 1 base and J by 4 bases, with 14 bases between the two germline ends. The CDR3 spans 15 residues. The CDR3 coding sequence is TGTGCCAGCAGCTTGATGGTCGGGAGAGGAGAGACCCAGTACTTC. This sequence encodes CASSLMVGRGETQYF.

About this clone: This specimen includes other DNA sequences encoding the same CDR3. This chain connects TRBV11-3 to TRBJ2-7, with D tentatively TRBD1 (5 bases). From germline, CDR1 is SGHNT and CDR2 YENEEA. V gave up 5 bases and J gave up 3 bases, with 5 bases separating them. This CDR3 is 11 amino acids long. CDR3 coding DNA: TGTGCCAGCAGCAGGGGCTACGAGCAGTACTTC. The encoded protein is CASSRGYEQYF.

This chain connects TRBV7-2 to TRBJ2-5, with 9 bases that match TRBD2. Germline lookup yields CDR1 SGHTA and CDR2 FQGNSA. V lost 4 bases, J lost 5 bases, and 14 bases stayed unmatched. This CDR3 is built from 17 residues. The CDR3 loop reads CASSSRRWREGRETQYF. DNA for the CDR3: TGTGCCAGCAGCTCCCGACGGTGGCGGGAGGGGCGGGAGACCCAGTACTTC.

The chain has TRBV25-1 and TRBJ2-5; 14 positions agree with TRBD2. CDR3 size: 18 residues. The V gene end was trimmed by 4 bases and the J gene end by 1 base; junction bases not matched to a gene: 8. CDR1 and CDR2 from the germline V gene are MGHDK and SYGVNS. CDR3 nucleotide sequence: TGTGCCAGCAGTGTCGGACTAGCGGGAGGAGTGGTCCAAGAGACCCAGTACTTC. This translates into CASSVGLAGGVVQETQYF.

The chain's CDR3 is CASSYSWQGPDEQYF. The DNA of the CDR3 is TGTGCCAGCAGTTACTCGTGGCAGGGCCCGGACGAGCAGTACTTC. The rearrangement joins TRBV6-5 to TRBJ2-7, with a weak D call TRBD1 (5 bases). This CDR3 has 15 residues. Trimming shortened V by 0 bases and J by 5 bases, and 14 bases separated the two germline ends. The V gene's germline CDR1 is MNHEY and CDR2 SVGAGI.

J is TRBJ1-2 and V is TRBV28; D not certain. Trimming took off 8 bases at V and 4 bases at J, with 17 bases between the two ends. This CDR3 contains 14 residues. From germline, CDR1 is MDHEN and CDR2 SYDVKM. CDR3 in amino acids: CASLQYDIPYGYTF. In DNA, the CDR3 is TGTGCCAGCCTTCAATATGACATTCCCTATGGCTACACCTTC.

The V and J genes are TRBV18 and TRBJ1-1; 7 bases match TRBD1. Unmatched junction bases numbered 10, after V lost 6 bases and J lost 6 bases. Germline V gene data show CDR1 as KGHSH and CDR2 as LQKENI. This CDR3 region has 14 residues. CDR3 nucleotide sequence: TGTGCCAGCTCCCCCGGGACAGACACCCCTGAAGCTTTCTTT. Residues: CASSPGTDTPEAFF. The full variable domain, with the rest looked up from reference TRBV18 and TRBJ1-1, is NAGVMQNPRHLVRRRGQEARLRCSPMKGHSHVYWYRQLPEEGLKFMVYLQKENIIDESGMPKERFSAEFPKEGPSILRIQQVVRGDSAAYFCASSPGTDTPEAFFGQGTRLTVV.

The chain combines TRBV7-6 with TRBJ1-1; D uncertain. V was cut by 1 base and J by 1 base, with 4 bases left in between. This CDR3 spans 13 amino acids. The germline gives CDR1 SGHVS, CDR2 FNYEAQ. The CDR3 region has the DNA TGTGCCAGCAGCTTAGAGCAGAACACTGAAGCTTTCTTT. As protein: CASSLEQNTEAFF.

The CDR3 DNA reads as TGCGCCAGCAGCCAAGCCGGGTTTACAGATACGCAGTATTTT. It yields the protein CASSQAGFTDTQYF. The chain is built from TRBV4-1 and TRBJ2-3; D gene uncertain. The germline V gene has CDR1 MGHRA and CDR2 YSYEKL. V was clipped by 1 base and J by 3 bases, with 8 bases between them. This CDR3 is built from 14 residues.

The chain couples TRBV4-1 to TRBJ2-3, with TRBD2 matching over 14 bases. The germline V gene has CDR1 MGHRA and CDR2 YSYEKL. This CDR3 spans 15 amino acids. The V gene end was trimmed by 3 bases and the J gene end by 8 bases; junction bases not matched to a gene: 4. The CDR3 protein is CASSQGTSGSGTQYF. The DNA for the CDR3 is TGCGCCAGCAGCCAGGGGACTAGCGGGAGTGGTACGCAGTATTTT.

This chain links TRBV9 with TRBJ2-2; 7 bases align to TRBD1. CDR1 and CDR2 (germline): SGDLS, YYNGEE. The CDR3 totals 17 residues. Trimming at V came to 4 bases and at J to 4 bases, leaving 13 bases not matched to a gene. CDR3 coding DNA: TGTGCCAGCAGCTCCCCCTTGGTGGACAGGAGCACCGGGGAGCTGTTTTTT. Translation: CASSSPLVDRSTGELFF.

The CDR3 DNA reads as TGTGCCACCTGGGACACGATTGGCTCTGGGGCCAACGTCCTGACTTTC. This codes for CATWDTIGSGANVLTF. The rearrangement uses TRBV19 and TRBJ2-6, with D possibly being TRBD1 (6 bases). Germline assignment: CDR1 LNHDA and CDR2 SQIVND (reference sequence). The CDR3 runs 16 residues. Trimming took off 10 bases at V and 0 bases at J, with 16 bases between the two ends.

As to this clone: An end of the junction differs from the germline gene, which may be a read error. The J gene is TRBJ2-7, the V gene TRBV6-1; TRBD2 matches at 9 bases. The CDR3 is made up of 13 amino acids. Germline CDR1 is MNHNS and CDR2 is SASEGT. CDR3 coding DNA: TGTGCCAGCAGTGAAGCCGGGACTAGCATAGCAAACTTC. Its translation: CASSEAGTSIANF.

The chain employs TRBV2 and TRBJ2-5; tentatively, D is TRBD1 (6 bases). Germline V CDR1 and CDR2: SNHLY, FYNNEI. Trimming removed 7 bases at V and 2 bases at J, with 11 bases between. This CDR3 comprises 13 residues. CDR3 region: CASTRTAQETQYF. CDR3 bases: TGTGCCAGCACTAGGACAGCACAAGAGACCCAGTACTTC.

This chain uses TRBV6-5 with TRBJ2-5, with 9 bases lining up with TRBD2. CDR3 length: 13 residues. Germline lookup yields CDR1 MNHEY and CDR2 SVGAGI. The V gene end was trimmed by 6 bases and the J gene end by 8 bases; junction bases not matched to a gene: 7. The CDR3 region has the DNA TGTGCCAGCAGCCTCAGCGGGGGGCCAACCCAGTACTTC. It is translated as CASSLSGGPTQYF.

The chain employs TRBV2 and TRBJ2-2, with TRBD2 as a possible D gene (5 bases). The CDR3 runs to 14 residues. Germline loops: CDR1 SNHLY, CDR2 FYNNEI. V shed 8 bases and J shed 4 bases, with 14 bases lying between them. The CDR3 coding sequence is TGTGCCAGCGCCTCTGGCCGGGGCACCGGGGAGCTGTTTTTT. It yields the protein CASASGRGTGELFF. Full variable domain (outside the CDR3, taken from reference TRBV2 and TRBJ2-2): EPEVTQTPSHQVTQMGQEVILRCVPISNHLYFYWYRQILGQKVEFLVSFYNNEISEKSEIFDDQFSVERPDGSNFTLKIRSTKLEDSAMYFCASASGRGTGELFFGEGSRLTVL.

The genes are TRBV7-2 and TRBJ1-5; D gene unclear. The germline V gene has CDR1 SGHTA and CDR2 FQGNSA. Trimming took 3 bases from V and 4 from J, leaving 4 bases between them. The CDR3 sequence is 12 residues long. The CDR3 spells CASSFLNQPQHF. The CDR3 coding sequence is TGTGCCAGCAGCTTCTTAAATCAGCCCCAGCATTTT.

The V gene is TRBV18, the J gene TRBJ2-7, with a possible D match to TRBD1 (6 bases). This CDR3 has 13 amino acids. Germline CDR1 KGHSH, CDR2 LQKENI. Trimming shortened V by 5 bases and J by 3 bases, and 11 bases separated the two germline ends. The CDR3, as DNA: TGTGCCAGCTCAACCGGACAGTTCTACGAGCAGTACTTC. Its protein is CASSTGQFYEQYF.

The gene calls are TRBV5-5 and TRBJ1-2, with D maybe TRBD1 (6 bases). The ends were cut back, 3 bases at V and 8 bases at J, with 20 bases in the middle. The CDR3 runs 15 residues. In germline, CDR1 is SGHKS, CDR2 YYEKEE (reference sequence). The CDR3: CASSSDSFTKIGYTF. DNA of the CDR3: TGTGCCAGCAGCTCGGACAGCTTTACCAAGATAGGCTACACCTTC.

This chain uses TRBV4-1 with TRBJ1-2; no firm D call. CDR1 is MGHRA and CDR2 is YSYEKL in the germline V gene. This CDR3 spans 14 amino acids. V shed 0 bases and J shed 4 bases, with 9 bases lying between them. DNA for the CDR3: TGCGCCAGCAGCCAAGATACCGAGTTCTATGGCTACACCTTC. Translation: CASSQDTEFYGYTF.

This clone is a singleton in its sample. The rearrangement uses TRBV9 and TRBJ1-1; a weak D match, TRBD1 (5 bases). CDR3 size: 14 residues. Germline V CDR1 and CDR2: SGDLS, YYNGEE. The V end was cut by 0 bases, the J end by 0 bases, with 6 bases between. The CDR3 DNA is TGTGCCAGCAGCGTAGACAGGATGAACACTGAAGCTTTCTTT. Protein: CASSVDRMNTEAFF.

The chain recombines TRBV27 with TRBJ2-5; D may be TRBD1 (5 bases). The germline V gene has CDR1 MNHEY and CDR2 SMNVEV (reference sequence). The CDR3 extends over 16 amino acids. Trimming cost V 6 bases and J 0 bases, with 17 bases left between them. CDR3 in DNA: TGTGCCAGCAGCCCTAACCCGACAGTTTACCAAGAGACCCAGTACTTC. Protein product: CASSPNPTVYQETQYF.